The table lists the clone carrying this TCR beta chain with a few counts. The antigen is unknown. The data are from a study of T-cell reconstitution after alpha-beta-depleted transplantation in children. The study's findings and limits: Most T-cell counts and diversity one year after the transplant came from T cells that were newly produced. At around two months after transplant, the alpha-beta T cells were reportedly derived from several hundred expanded clones that came from non-depleted graft cells.

TCRbeta library preparation incorporated unique molecular identifiers. TCRdb reanalysed the PCR reads using MiXCR and keeps one entry per CDR3 protein. Of fewer than 450,000 distinct CDR3 sequences listed, about 16% were seen once; the top ten hold 35% to 50%. Trimming removed 5 bases from V and 7 bases from J, with 12 bases in between. CDR3 length equals 13 residues. The V gene's germline CDR1 is ENHRY and CDR2 SYGVKD. The source of this sequence is a male patient aged 2-15 years who had a stem cell transplant for acute lymphoblastic leukemia, so the T cells may come from the graft donor. The sample in question was PBMCs, mostly from graft donor cells, obtained 360 days after TCRalphabeta/CD19-depleted stem cell transplant. The chain couples TRBV10-3 to TRBJ1-5, with D possibly TRBD1 on 5 matching bases. Here the CDR3 reads CAISSAGGQPQHF. The CDR3 DNA follows: TGTGCCATCAGTTCTGCTGGGGGGCAGCCCCAGCATTTT.